This T cell receptor (beta chain) was found in a study of cytomegalovirus exposure and HLA in healthy donors. Trimming at V came to 7 bases and at J to 5 bases, leaving 10 bases not matched to a gene. This CDR3 contains 15 residues. Germline CDR1 LGHNT, CDR2 FRNRAP. The study ran its PCR with 60 Vbeta and 13 Jbeta primers. Clones were sequenced by immunoSEQ multiplex PCR, and TCRdb holds only the in-frame ones, with some missing. The sample holds about 130,000 clones, approximately 86% seen once. Sample: PBMCs. This sequence originates from a boy younger than 18 in good health and CMV-seronegative. This chain connects TRBV12-5 to TRBJ2-2; 7 bases match TRBD2. CDR3 sequence reads: CASALGSGVTGELFF. The CDR3 coding sequence is TGTGCTAGTGCCCTGGGGAGCGGGGTTACCGGGGAGCTGTTTTTT.